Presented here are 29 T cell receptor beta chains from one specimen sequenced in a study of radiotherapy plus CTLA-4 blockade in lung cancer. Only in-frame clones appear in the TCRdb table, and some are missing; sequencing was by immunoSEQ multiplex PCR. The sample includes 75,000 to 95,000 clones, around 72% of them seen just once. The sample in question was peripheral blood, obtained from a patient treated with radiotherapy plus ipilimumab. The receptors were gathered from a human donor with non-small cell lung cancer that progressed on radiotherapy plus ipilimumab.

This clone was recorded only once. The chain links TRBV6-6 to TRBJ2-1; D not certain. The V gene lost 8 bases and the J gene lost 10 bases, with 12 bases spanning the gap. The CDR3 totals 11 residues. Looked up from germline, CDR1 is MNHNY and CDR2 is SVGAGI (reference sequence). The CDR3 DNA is TGTGCCAGCGGTCGAGATGGCGAGCAGTTCTTC. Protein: CASGRDGEQFF.

In DNA, the CDR3 is TGTGCCAGCAGTGATCCGGGCGGGAGGGTACTCGAGCAGTACTTC. It is translated as CASSDPGGRVLEQYF. This chain uses TRBV2 with TRBJ2-7, with 9 bases fitting TRBD2. Unmatched junction bases numbered 9, after V lost 3 bases and J lost 6 bases. Germline CDR1 is SNHLY and CDR2 is FYNNEI. This CDR3 spans 15 amino acids.

CDR3 sequence (DNA): TGTGCCAGCAGTGAATCATGGGGTGTCCAGCCCCAGCATTTT. Translating gives CASSESWGVQPQHF. The chain combines TRBV25-1 with TRBJ1-5, with D unclear. The CDR3 totals 14 residues. Trimming cost V 1 base and J 7 bases, with 11 bases left between them. Germline lookup yields CDR1 MGHDK and CDR2 SYGVNS.

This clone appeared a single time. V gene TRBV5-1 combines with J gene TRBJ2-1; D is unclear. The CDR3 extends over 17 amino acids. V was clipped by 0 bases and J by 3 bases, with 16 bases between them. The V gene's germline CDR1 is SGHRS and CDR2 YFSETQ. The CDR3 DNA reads TGCGCCAGCAGCTTGGATTCGGCAGTTCCACTCTACAATGAGCAGTTCTTC. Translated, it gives CASSLDSAVPLYNEQFF.

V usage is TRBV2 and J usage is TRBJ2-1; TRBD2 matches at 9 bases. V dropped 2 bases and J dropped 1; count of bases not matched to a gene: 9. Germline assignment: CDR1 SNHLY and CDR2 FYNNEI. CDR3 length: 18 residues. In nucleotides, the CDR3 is TGTGCCAGCAGTGAAAACAGGGGACTAGCTTCGTCCTACAATGAGCAGTTCTTC. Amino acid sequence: CASSENRGLASSYNEQFF.

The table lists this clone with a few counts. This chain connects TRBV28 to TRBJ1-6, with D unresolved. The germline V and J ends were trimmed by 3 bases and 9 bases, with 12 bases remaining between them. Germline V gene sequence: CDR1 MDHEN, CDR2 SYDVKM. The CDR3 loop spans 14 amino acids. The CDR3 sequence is CASSLGREVSPLHF. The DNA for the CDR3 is TGTGCCAGCAGTTTGGGTAGGGAGGTTTCACCCCTCCACTTT.

CDR3 loop: CASSPTGKGNQPQHF. The DNA for the CDR3 is TGTGCCAGCAGCCCCACAGGGAAGGGCAATCAGCCCCAGCATTTT. V usage is TRBV6-4 and J usage is TRBJ1-5; D may be TRBD1 (6 bases). The V gene's germline CDR1 is MRHNA and CDR2 SNTAGT. This CDR3 contains 15 residues. V lost 6 bases, J lost 2 bases, and 14 bases lay in between.

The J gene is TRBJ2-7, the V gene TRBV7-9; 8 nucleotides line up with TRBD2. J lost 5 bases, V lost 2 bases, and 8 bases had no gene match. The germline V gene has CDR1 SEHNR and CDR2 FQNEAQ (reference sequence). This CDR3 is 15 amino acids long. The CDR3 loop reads CASSLFSGKGHEQYF. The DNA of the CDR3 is TGTGCCAGCAGCTTATTTAGCGGGAAGGGCCACGAGCAGTACTTC. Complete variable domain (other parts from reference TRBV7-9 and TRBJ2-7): DTGVSQNPRHKITKRGQNVTFRCDPISEHNRLYWYRQTLGQGPEFLTYFQNEAQLEKSRLLSDRFSAERPKGSFSTLEIQRTEQGDSAMYLCASSLFSGKGHEQYFGPGTRLTVT.

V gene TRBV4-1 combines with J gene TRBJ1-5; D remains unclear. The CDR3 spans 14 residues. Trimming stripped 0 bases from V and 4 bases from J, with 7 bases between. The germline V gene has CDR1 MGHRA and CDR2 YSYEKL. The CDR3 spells CASSQEAGNQPQHF. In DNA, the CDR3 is TGCGCCAGCAGCCAAGAGGCGGGAAATCAGCCCCAGCATTTT.

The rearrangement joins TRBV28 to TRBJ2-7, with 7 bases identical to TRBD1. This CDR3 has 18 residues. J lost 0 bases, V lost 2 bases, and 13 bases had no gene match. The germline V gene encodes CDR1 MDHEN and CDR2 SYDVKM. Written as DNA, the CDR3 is TGTGCCAGCAGTTTAGCTGCGGCGACAGGGATCAACTCCTACGAGCAGTACTTC. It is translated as CASSLAAATGINSYEQYF.

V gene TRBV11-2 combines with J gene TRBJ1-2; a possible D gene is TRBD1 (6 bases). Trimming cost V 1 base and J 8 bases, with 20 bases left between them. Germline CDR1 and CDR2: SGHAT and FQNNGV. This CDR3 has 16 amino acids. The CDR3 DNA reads TGTGCCAGCAGCTTAGCCTGGGACATCGGTGGTGAAGGCTACACCTTC. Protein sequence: CASSLAWDIGGEGYTF.

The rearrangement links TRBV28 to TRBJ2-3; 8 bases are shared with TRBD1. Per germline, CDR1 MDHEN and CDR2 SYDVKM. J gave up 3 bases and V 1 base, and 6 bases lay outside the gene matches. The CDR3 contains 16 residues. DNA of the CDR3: TGTGCCAGCAGTTTATCCCTGGACAGGGCGACAGATACGCAGTATTTT. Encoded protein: CASSLSLDRATDTQYF. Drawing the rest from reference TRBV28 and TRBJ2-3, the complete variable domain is DVKVTQSSRYLVKRTGEKVFLECVQDMDHENMFWYRQDPGLGLRLIYFSYDVKMKEKGDIPEGYSVSREKKERFSLILESASTNQTSMYLCASSLSLDRATDTQYFGPGTRLTVL.

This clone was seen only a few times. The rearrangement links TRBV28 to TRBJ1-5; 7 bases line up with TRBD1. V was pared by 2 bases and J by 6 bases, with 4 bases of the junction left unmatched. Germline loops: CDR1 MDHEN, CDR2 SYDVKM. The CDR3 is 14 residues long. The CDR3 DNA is TGTGCCAGCAGTTTAGGGGAGGGGGCTCAGCCCCAGCATTTT. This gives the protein CASSLGEGAQPQHF.

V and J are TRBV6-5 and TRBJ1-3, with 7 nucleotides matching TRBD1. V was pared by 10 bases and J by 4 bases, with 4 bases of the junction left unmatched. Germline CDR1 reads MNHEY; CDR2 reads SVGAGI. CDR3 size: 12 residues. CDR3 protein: CATSGGGNTIYF. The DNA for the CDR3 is TGTGCCACTTCAGGGGGGGGAAACACCATATATTTT.

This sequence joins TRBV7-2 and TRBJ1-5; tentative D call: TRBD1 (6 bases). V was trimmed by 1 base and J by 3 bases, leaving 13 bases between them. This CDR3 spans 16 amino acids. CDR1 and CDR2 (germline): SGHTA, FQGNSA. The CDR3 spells CASSLVAGANNQPQHF. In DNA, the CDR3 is TGTGCCAGCAGCTTAGTGGCGGGGGCGAACAATCAGCCCCAGCATTTT.

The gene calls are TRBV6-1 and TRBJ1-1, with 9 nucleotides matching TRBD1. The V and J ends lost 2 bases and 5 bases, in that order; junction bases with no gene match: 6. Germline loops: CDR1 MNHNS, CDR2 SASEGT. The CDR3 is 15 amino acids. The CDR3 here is CASSETGTGNTEAFF. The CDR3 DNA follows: TGTGCCAGCAGTGAAACGGGGACAGGGAATACTGAAGCTTTCTTT.

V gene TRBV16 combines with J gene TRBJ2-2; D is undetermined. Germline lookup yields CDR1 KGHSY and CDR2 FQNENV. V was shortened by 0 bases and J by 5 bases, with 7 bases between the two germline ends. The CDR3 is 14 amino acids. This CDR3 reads CASSQSPTTGELFF. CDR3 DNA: TGTGCCAGCAGCCAATCCCCCACGACCGGGGAGCTGTTTTTT.

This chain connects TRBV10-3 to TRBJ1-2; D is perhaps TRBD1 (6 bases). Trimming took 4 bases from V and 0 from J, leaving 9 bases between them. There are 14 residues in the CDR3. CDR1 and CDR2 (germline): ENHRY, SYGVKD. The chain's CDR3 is CAISVRTANYGYTF. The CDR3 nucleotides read TGTGCCATCAGTGTCCGGACAGCTAACTATGGCTACACCTTC.

For the CDR3, the DNA is TGCGCCAGCAGTAGCAACAGGGTCACTGAAGCTTTCTTT. This codes for CASSSNRVTEAFF. The V gene is TRBV10-1, the J gene TRBJ1-1; perhaps TRBD1 as D (6 bases). The CDR3 has 13 residues. Germline CDR1 WNHNN, CDR2 SYGVQD (reference sequence). V was shortened by 5 bases and J by 4 bases, with 11 bases between the two germline ends.

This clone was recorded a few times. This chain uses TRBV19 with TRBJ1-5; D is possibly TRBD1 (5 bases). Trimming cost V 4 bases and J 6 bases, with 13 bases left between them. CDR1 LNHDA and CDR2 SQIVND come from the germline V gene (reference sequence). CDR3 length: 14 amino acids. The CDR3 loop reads CASSRPGHGQPQHF. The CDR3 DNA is TGTGCCAGTAGTAGGCCAGGGCACGGTCAGCCCCAGCATTTT.

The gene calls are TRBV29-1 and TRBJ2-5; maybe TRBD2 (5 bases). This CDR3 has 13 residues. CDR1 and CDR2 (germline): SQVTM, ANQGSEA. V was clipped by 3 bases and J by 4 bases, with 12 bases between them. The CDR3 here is CSVDMDSAETQYF. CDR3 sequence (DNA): TGCAGCGTTGATATGGACTCGGCAGAGACCCAGTACTTC.

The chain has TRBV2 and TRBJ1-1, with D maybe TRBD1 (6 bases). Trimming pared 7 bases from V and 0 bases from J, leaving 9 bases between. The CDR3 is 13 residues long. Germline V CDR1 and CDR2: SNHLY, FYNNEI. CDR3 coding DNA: TGTGCCAGCAAGGGGGAAGTGAACACTGAAGCTTTCTTT. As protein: CASKGEVNTEAFF.

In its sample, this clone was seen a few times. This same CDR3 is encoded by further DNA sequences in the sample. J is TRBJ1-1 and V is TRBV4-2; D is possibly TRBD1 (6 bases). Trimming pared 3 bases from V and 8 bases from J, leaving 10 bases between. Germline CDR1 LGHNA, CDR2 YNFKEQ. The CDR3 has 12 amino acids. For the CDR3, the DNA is TGTGCCAGCAGCCACCAAACAGGGGAAGCTTTCTTT. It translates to CASSHQTGEAFF.

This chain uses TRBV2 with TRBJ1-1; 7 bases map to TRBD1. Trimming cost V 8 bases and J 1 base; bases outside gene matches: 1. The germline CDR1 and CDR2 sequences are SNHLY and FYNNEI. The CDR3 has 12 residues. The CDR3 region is CASGDRNTEAFF. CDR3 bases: TGTGCCAGCGGGGACAGGAACACTGAAGCTTTCTTT.

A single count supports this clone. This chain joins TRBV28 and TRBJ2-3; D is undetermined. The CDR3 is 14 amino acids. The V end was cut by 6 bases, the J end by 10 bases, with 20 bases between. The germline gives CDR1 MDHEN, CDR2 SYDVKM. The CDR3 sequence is CASSPQGLKSSQYF. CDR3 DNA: TGTGCCAGCAGCCCACAAGGCCTGAAGTCCTCGCAGTATTTT.

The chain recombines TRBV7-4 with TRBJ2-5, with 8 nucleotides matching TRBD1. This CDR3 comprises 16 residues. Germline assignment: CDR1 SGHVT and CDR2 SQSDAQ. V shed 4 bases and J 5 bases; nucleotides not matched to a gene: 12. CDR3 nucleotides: TGTGCCAGCAGCTCCGCCGGGACAGGAGGCGAGGAGACCCAGTACTTC. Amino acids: CASSSAGTGGEETQYF.

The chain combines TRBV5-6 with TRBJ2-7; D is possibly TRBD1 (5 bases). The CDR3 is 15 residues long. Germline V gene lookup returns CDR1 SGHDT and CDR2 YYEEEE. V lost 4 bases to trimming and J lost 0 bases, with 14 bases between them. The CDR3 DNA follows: TGTGCCAGCAGCCGAACGACAGATTTCTCCTACGAGCAGTACTTC. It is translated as CASSRTTDFSYEQYF.

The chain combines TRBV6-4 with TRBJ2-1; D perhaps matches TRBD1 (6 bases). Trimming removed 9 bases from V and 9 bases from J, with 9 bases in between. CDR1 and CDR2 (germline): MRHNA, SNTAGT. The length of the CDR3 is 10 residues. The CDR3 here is CARGASEQFF. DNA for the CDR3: TGTGCCAGGGGGGCGAGTGAGCAGTTCTTC.

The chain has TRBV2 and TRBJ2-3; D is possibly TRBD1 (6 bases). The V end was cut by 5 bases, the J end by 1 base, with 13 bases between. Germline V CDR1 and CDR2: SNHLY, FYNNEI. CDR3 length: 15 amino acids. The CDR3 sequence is CASSRYAGGTDTQYF. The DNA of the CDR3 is TGTGCCAGCAGTCGGTATGCAGGGGGCACAGATACGCAGTATTTT.